These 27 T cell receptor beta chains share one sample of origin, sequenced in a study of PD-1 blockade in classical Hodgkin lymphoma. TCRdb keeps only in-frame clones here, not all; method: immunoSEQ multiplex PCR. The sample lists roughly 96,000 clones, roughly 91% occurring once. Time point described: cycle 4 day 1 (C4D1), after six to seven weeks of nivolumab. All patients experienced relapse after autologous stem cell transplantation, and brentuximab vedotin exposure was variable. The specimen was peripheral blood mononuclear cells (PBMCs), collected before the fourth cycle of nivolumab. The receptor source for this set is a human donor with classical Hodgkin lymphoma.

The rearrangement uses TRBV27 and TRBJ1-4, with 8 bases matching TRBD1. Trimming removed 6 bases from V and 5 bases from J; junction bases left unmatched: 11. Per germline, CDR1 MNHEY and CDR2 SMNVEV (reference sequence). The CDR3 runs 16 residues. The CDR3 region is CASRSLGTGINEKLFF. CDR3 sequence (DNA): TGTGCCAGCAGAAGTCTCGGGACAGGCATAAATGAAAAACTGTTTTTT. The variable domain in full, completed from reference TRBV27 and TRBJ1-4, reads EAQVTQNPRYLITVTGKKLTVTCSQNMNHEYMSWYRQDPGLGLRQIYYSMNVEVTDKGDVPEGYKVSRKEKRNFPLILESPSPNQTSLYFCASRSLGTGINEKLFFGSGTQLSVL.

This rearrangement joins TRBV19 to TRBJ1-4; 7 bases match TRBD1. The germline CDR1 and CDR2 sequences are LNHDA and SQIVND (reference sequence). V shed 3 bases, J shed 8 bases, and the junction held 9 bases outside the gene matches. The CDR3 spans 15 residues. The CDR3 nucleotides read TGTGCCAGTAGTATGGGGACAGTTGAAGGCGAAAAACTGTTTTTT. Translation gives CASSMGTVEGEKLFF.

The chain uses TRBV20-1 and TRBJ2-5; D remains unclear. The germline gives CDR1 DFQATT, CDR2 SNEGSKA (reference sequence). The CDR3 extends over 10 amino acids. Deletions cut 3 bases from V and 4 bases from J, with 3 bases between. For the CDR3, the DNA is TGCAGTGCTAGGCGAGAGACCCAGTACTTC. Its protein is CSARRETQYF.

The rearrangement joins TRBV5-1 to TRBJ1-4; D is undetermined. Trimming removed 5 bases at V and 0 bases at J, with 8 bases between. The length of the CDR3 is 14 residues. The V gene's germline CDR1 is SGHRS and CDR2 YFSETQ. The CDR3 sequence is CASRAATTNEKLFF. CDR3 DNA: TGCGCCAGCAGGGCGGCGACAACTAATGAAAAACTGTTTTTT.

The V call is TRBV4-1, the J call TRBJ2-7; D remains ambiguous. The CDR3 contains 13 residues. Trimming removed 3 bases at V and 0 bases at J, with 6 bases between. Germline values: CDR1 MGHRA, CDR2 YSYEKL. CDR3 sequence: CASSQAFSYEQYF. CDR3 coding DNA: TGCGCCAGCAGCCAGGCCTTCTCCTACGAGCAGTACTTC.

The chain is built from TRBV5-1 and TRBJ2-2; 14 nucleotides agree with TRBD2. This CDR3 has 16 amino acids. The germline V gene encodes CDR1 SGHRS and CDR2 YFSETQ. J gave up 9 bases and V 4 bases, and 8 bases lay outside the gene matches. The CDR3 is CASSGGLAGVIRELFF. CDR3 DNA sequence: TGCGCCAGCAGCGGGGGACTAGCGGGAGTTATACGGGAGCTGTTTTTT.

This clone was recorded once. The V call is TRBV27, the J call TRBJ1-2, with 9 bases that match TRBD1. The length of the CDR3 is 15 residues. The junction had 4 bases not matched to a gene; V was cut back by 3 bases and J by 2 bases. CDR1 and CDR2 (germline): MNHEY, SMNVEV (reference sequence). The CDR3 region has the DNA TGTGCCAGCAGTTTGATGGGACAGGGAAACTATGGCTACACCTTC. It is translated as CASSLMGQGNYGYTF.

The chain links TRBV7-8 to TRBJ2-1; TRBD1 matches at 10 bases. V was clipped by 2 bases and J by 6 bases; unmatched bases: 4. This CDR3 has 15 residues. Germline CDR1 and CDR2: SGHVS and FQNEAQ. The CDR3, as DNA: TGTGCCAGCAGCTTACGGGGACAGGGGACCAATGAGCAGTTCTTC. This sequence encodes CASSLRGQGTNEQFF. Drawing the rest from reference TRBV7-8 and TRBJ2-1, the complete variable domain is GAGVSQSPRYKVAKRGQDVALRCDPISGHVSLFWYQQALGQGPEFLTYFQNEAQLDKSGLPSDRFFAERPEGSVSTLKIQRTQQEDSAVYLCASSLRGQGTNEQFFGPGTRLTVL.

The genes are TRBV9 and TRBJ2-3, with TRBD2 matching 7 bases. V lost 0 bases to trimming and J lost 3 bases; unmatched junction nucleotides: 7. The CDR3 totals 16 residues. The germline CDR1 and CDR2 sequences are SGDLS and YYNGEE. CDR3 DNA: TGTGCCAGCAGCGTAGGTGTGAGCGGGAAGACAGATACGCAGTATTTT. It yields the protein CASSVGVSGKTDTQYF.

This sequence joins TRBV12-5 and TRBJ1-4; 11 bases are shared with TRBD1. After removal of 6 bases from V and 5 bases from J, the junction contained 5 bases not matched to a gene. From germline, CDR1 is LGHNT and CDR2 FRNRAP. The CDR3 spans 15 residues. The CDR3 DNA reads TGTGCTAGTGGCCCCGGGACAGGGGGGAATGAAAAACTGTTTTTT. This sequence encodes CASGPGTGGNEKLFF.

The chain uses TRBV5-1 and TRBJ2-2; TRBD1 matches at 8 bases. V shed 0 bases and J 2 bases; nucleotides not matched to a gene: 6. Germline loops: CDR1 SGHRS, CDR2 YFSETQ. This CDR3 region has 17 residues. The CDR3 is CASSLVGRGRNTGELFF. The CDR3 region has the DNA TGCGCCAGCAGCTTGGTGGGCAGGGGGCGCAACACCGGGGAGCTGTTTTTT.

This chain connects TRBV27 to TRBJ1-3; D unclear. V lost 5 bases and J 1 base, leaving 12 bases between the germline ends. CDR1 is MNHEY and CDR2 is SMNVEV in the germline V gene (reference sequence). The CDR3 runs 15 residues. The CDR3 DNA reads as TGTGCCAGCAGTCCCTCGGGGTCATCTGGAAACACCATATATTTT. This encodes CASSPSGSSGNTIYF.

This chain uses TRBV30 with TRBJ2-3; D tentatively reads TRBD1 or TRBD2 (5 bases each). Trimming removed 3 bases from V and 6 bases from J, with 16 bases in between. The CDR3 spans 14 residues. Germline CDR1 is GTSNPN and CDR2 is SVGIG (reference sequence). In nucleotides, the CDR3 is TGTGCCTGGAGCGTTCGAGGGGCTAGGGATACGCAGTATTTT. It specifies CAWSVRGARDTQYF. Together with reference TRBV30 and TRBJ2-3, the CDR3 gives the full variable domain: SQTIHQWPATLVQPVGSPLSLECTVEGTSNPNLYWYRQAAGRGLQLLFYSVGIGQISSEVPQNLSASRPQDRQFILSSKKLLLSDSGFYLCAWSVRGARDTQYFGPGTRLTVL.

This clone was detected once. V gene TRBV5-4 combines with J gene TRBJ1-2; D remains ambiguous. This CDR3 comprises 13 residues. The germline V gene has CDR1 SGHNT and CDR2 YYREEE (reference sequence). The germline V and J ends were trimmed by 4 bases and 7 bases, with 14 bases remaining between them. The CDR3 DNA reads TGTGCCAGCAGCCTGCCTCGGCTTAGTGGCTACACCTTC. This translates into CASSLPRLSGYTF.

This chain connects TRBV29-1 to TRBJ2-7; unclear D gene. The CDR3 extends over 12 amino acids. V was cut by 5 bases and J by 1 base, with 9 bases left in between. Germline CDR1 SQVTM, CDR2 ANQGSEA. The CDR3 protein is CSVSVVSYEQYF. The DNA for the CDR3 is TGCAGCGTTTCGGTGGTGTCCTACGAGCAGTACTTC.

The CDR3 spells CASSLSYRRDTEAFF. CDR3 nucleotides: TGTGCCAGCAGCCTTTCTTATAGGAGGGACACTGAAGCTTTCTTT. The rearrangement uses TRBV6-5 and TRBJ1-1, with no clear D. V was cut by 6 bases and J by 3 bases, with 17 bases left in between. Germline V gives CDR1 MNHEY, CDR2 SVGAGI. The CDR3 loop spans 15 amino acids.

V and J are TRBV5-1 and TRBJ2-7; 8 bases fit TRBD2. The CDR3 has 13 residues. The V segment lost 4 bases and the J segment 9 bases; nucleotides outside the gene matches: 9. Germline CDR1 SGHRS, CDR2 YFSETQ. This CDR3 is CASSSGSFGVQYF. As DNA, the CDR3 is TGCGCCAGCAGCAGCGGGAGTTTTGGGGTGCAGTACTTC.

In DNA, the CDR3 is TGTGCCAGCAGCCAGGCCGGTGGCAGGGGCTATGGCTACACCTTC. Protein product: CASSQAGGRGYGYTF. The chain employs TRBV4-2 and TRBJ1-2, with D possibly matching TRBD1 (6 bases). Germline V lookup: CDR1 LGHNA, CDR2 YNFKEQ. The CDR3 consists of 15 residues. Trimming shortened V by 3 bases and J by 4 bases, and 15 bases separated the two germline ends.

The rearrangement links TRBV9 to TRBJ2-7, with 7 bases matching TRBD2. V shed 3 bases and J 0 bases; nucleotides not matched to a gene: 9. This CDR3 is 16 amino acids long. Germline CDR1 is SGDLS and CDR2 is YYNGEE. The CDR3 region is CASSATGRPNSYEQYF. The CDR3 bases are TGTGCCAGCAGCGCGACCGGGAGGCCTAACTCCTACGAGCAGTACTTC.

The chain links TRBV6-1 to TRBJ2-3, with 7 bases fitting TRBD1. The germline V gene encodes CDR1 MNHNS and CDR2 SASEGT. This CDR3 spans 15 amino acids. Losses at the gene ends were 7 bases for V and 2 bases for J; bases not matched to a gene: 9. The CDR3 region is CASISGQLNTDTQYF. The DNA of the CDR3 is TGTGCCAGCATTTCGGGACAGCTGAACACAGATACGCAGTATTTT.

The chain couples TRBV27 to TRBJ1-5, with D hard to call. Germline values: CDR1 MNHEY, CDR2 SMNVEV (reference sequence). V shed 3 bases and J shed 4 bases, with 10 bases lying between them. This CDR3 is 14 amino acids long. For the CDR3, the DNA is TGTGCCAGCAGTTTTCGTGAAGGAAATCAGCCCCAGCATTTT. Protein: CASSFREGNQPQHF.

CDR3 bases: TGTGCCAGCAGTTACTCCCAGGGGGCAGTGGTTGGCTACACCTTC. Encoded protein: CASSYSQGAVVGYTF. The rearrangement joins TRBV6-5 to TRBJ1-2; 8 bases align to TRBD1. This CDR3 is built from 15 residues. Germline V gene lookup returns CDR1 MNHEY and CDR2 SVGAGI. The trim removed 0 bases at V and 7 bases at J, leaving 7 bases unmatched.

The chain couples TRBV2 to TRBJ1-5; D is perhaps TRBD1 (6 bases). The V and J ends lost 6 bases and 0 bases respectively, with 12 bases between them. This CDR3 has 15 amino acids. The V gene's germline CDR1 is SNHLY and CDR2 FYNNEI. CDR3 in amino acids: CASRTGEYSNQPQHF. The CDR3 nucleotides read TGTGCCAGCAGGACAGGTGAATATAGCAATCAGCCCCAGCATTTT.

The chain recombines TRBV28 with TRBJ1-2; D not certain. V lost 6 bases to trimming and J lost 2 bases, with 16 bases between them. This CDR3 comprises 15 residues. The germline V gene has CDR1 MDHEN and CDR2 SYDVKM. As DNA, the CDR3 is TGTGCCAGCAGCACTGTGCCGGGCTCCAACTATGGCTACACCTTC. It translates to CASSTVPGSNYGYTF.

Concerning this clone: A read error may produce the germline difference seen at one junction end. The rearrangement links TRBV7-7 to TRBJ2-3; 9 nucleotides agree with TRBD1. Germline assignment: CDR1 SSHAT and CDR2 FNYEAQ (reference sequence). The CDR3 runs 16 residues. DNA of the CDR3: TGTGCTAGCAGCTTAGGACAGGGGTTTAGTACAGATACGCAGTATTTT. Translation gives CASSLGQGFSTDTQYF.

V usage is TRBV4-1 and J usage is TRBJ2-1; 8 nucleotides align to TRBD2. The junction had 16 bases not matched to a gene; V was cut back by 4 bases and J by 8 bases. Germline V gives CDR1 MGHRA, CDR2 YSYEKL. The CDR3 totals 17 residues. CDR3 in amino acids: CASSPPPGYSGKDEQFF. The DNA of the CDR3 is TGCGCCAGCAGCCCCCCGCCCGGCTATAGCGGGAAAGATGAGCAGTTCTTC.

J is TRBJ1-2 and V is TRBV14; D call uncertain. The CDR3 contains 14 residues. Trimming pared 2 bases from V and 4 bases from J, leaving 11 bases between. The V gene's germline CDR1 is SGHDN and CDR2 FVKESK. CDR3 nucleotides: TGTGCCAGCAGCCAATCCTCCCCGGGCTATGGCTACACCTTC. Encoded protein: CASSQSSPGYGYTF.